This TCR beta chain was captured in a study of OX40 agonist ivuxolimab in advanced cancers. A few counts support this clone. Germline values: CDR1 SNHLY, CDR2 FYNNEI. J gave up 1 base and V 4 bases, and 2 bases lay outside the gene matches. The CDR3 spans 15 residues. The table came from immunoSEQ multiplex PCR; TCRdb's copy has only in-frame clones and leaves some out. The repertoire holds 95,000 to 100,000 clones, approximately 84% seen once, with 4.5% to 6% in the top ten. The V and J genes are TRBV2 and TRBJ1-5, with TRBD1 identical over 9 bases. The specimen comprised CD4+ or CD8+ T cells sorted from blood, sampled in a trial of the OX40 agonist ivuxolimab. This receptor was identified in an adult with an advanced solid tumor such as melanoma, head and neck, liver or kidney cancer. The CDR3 DNA reads as TGTGCCAGCAGTGGGGGGACAGGGAGCAATCAGCCCCAGCATTTT. It encodes CASSGGTGSNQPQHF.